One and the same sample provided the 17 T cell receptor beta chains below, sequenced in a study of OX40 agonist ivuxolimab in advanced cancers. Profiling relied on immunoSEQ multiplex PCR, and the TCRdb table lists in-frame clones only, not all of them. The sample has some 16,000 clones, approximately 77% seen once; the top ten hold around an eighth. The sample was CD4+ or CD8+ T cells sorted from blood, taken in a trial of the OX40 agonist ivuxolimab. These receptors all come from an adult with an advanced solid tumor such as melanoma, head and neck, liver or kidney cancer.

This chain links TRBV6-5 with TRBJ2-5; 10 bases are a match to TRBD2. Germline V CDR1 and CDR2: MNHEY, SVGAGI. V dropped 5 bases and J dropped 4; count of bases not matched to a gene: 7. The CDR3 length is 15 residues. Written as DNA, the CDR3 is TGTGCCAGCAGTATGTCTTTAGCGGGGGGAGAGACCCAGTACTTC. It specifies CASSMSLAGGETQYF.

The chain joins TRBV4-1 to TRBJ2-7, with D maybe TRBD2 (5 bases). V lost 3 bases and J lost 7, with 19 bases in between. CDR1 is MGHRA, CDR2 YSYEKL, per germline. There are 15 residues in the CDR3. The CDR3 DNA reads TGCGCCAGCAGCCAGGCCCCGGAGGTCCGGTTGGAGCAGTACTTC. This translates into CASSQAPEVRLEQYF.

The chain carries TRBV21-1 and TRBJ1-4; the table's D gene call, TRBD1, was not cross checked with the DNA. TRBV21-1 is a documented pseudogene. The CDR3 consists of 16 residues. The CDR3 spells CASSKDLGTGGRKLFF. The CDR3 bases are TGTGCCAGCAGCAAAGATCTAGGGACAGGGGGCCGAAAACTGTTTTTT.

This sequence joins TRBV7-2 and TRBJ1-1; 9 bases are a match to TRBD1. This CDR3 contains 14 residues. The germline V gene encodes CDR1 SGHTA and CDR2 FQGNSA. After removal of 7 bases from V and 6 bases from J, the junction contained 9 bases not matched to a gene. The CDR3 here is CASTVDRGSPEAFF. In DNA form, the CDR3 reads TGTGCCAGCACCGTCGACAGGGGGAGCCCTGAAGCTTTCTTT.

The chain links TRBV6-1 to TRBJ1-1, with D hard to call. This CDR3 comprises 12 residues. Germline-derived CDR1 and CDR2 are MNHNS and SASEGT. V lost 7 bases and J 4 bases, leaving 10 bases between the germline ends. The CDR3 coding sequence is TGTGCCAGCACCCCCTGGGGCACTGAAGCTTTCTTT. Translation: CASTPWGTEAFF.

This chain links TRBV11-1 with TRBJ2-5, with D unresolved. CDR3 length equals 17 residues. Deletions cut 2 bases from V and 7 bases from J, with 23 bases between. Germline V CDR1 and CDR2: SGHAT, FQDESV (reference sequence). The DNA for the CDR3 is TGTGCCAGCAGCTTATCTGACCTAGGGTTTCCGGGCCGGACCCAGTACTTC. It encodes CASSLSDLGFPGRTQYF.

The CDR3 sequence is CASSLFQETQYF. Here the CDR3 DNA reads TGTGCCAGTTCATTGTTCCAAGAGACCCAGTACTTC. The gene calls are TRBV6-6 and TRBJ2-5; D unclear. The germline V and J ends were trimmed by 9 bases and 1 base, with 9 bases remaining between them. Germline V gene data show CDR1 as MNHNY and CDR2 as SVGAGI (reference sequence). This CDR3 spans 12 amino acids.

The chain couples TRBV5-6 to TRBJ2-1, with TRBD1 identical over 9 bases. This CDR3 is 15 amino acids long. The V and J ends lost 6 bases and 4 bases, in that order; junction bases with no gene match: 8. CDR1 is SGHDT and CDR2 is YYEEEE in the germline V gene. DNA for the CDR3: TGTGCCAGCAACGATCCGGGACAGGGATACAATGAGCAGTTCTTC. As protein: CASNDPGQGYNEQFF.

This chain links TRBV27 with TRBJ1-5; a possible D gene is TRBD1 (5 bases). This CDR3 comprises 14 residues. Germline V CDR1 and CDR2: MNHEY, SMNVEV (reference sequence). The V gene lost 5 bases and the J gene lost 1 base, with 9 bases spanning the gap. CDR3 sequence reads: CASSPDSSNQPQHF. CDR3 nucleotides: TGTGCCAGCAGTCCCGACAGCAGCAATCAGCCCCAGCATTTT.

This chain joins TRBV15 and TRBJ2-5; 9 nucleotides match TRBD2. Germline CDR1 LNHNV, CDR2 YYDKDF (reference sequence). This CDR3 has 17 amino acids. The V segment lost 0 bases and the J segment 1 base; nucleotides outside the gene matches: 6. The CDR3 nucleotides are TGTGCCACCAGCAGAGATCCTAGCGGGGAGACCCAAGAGACCCAGTACTTC. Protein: CATSRDPSGETQETQYF.

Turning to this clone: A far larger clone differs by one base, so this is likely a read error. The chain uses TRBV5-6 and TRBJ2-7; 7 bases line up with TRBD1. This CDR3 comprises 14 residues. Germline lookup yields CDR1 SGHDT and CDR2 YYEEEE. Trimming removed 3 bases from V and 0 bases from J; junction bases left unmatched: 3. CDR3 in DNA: TGTGCCAGCAGCTCGGGACAGCTCTCCTACGAGCAGTACTTC. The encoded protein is CASSSGQLSYEQYF.

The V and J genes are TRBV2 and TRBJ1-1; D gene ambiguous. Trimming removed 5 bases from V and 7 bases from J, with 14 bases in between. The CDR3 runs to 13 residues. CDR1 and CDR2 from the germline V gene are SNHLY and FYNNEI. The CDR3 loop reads CASSRFGGDEAFF. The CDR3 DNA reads TGTGCCAGCAGTCGATTTGGTGGGGATGAAGCTTTCTTT.

This CDR3 reads CARSQPRDTLNTEAFF. CDR3 coding DNA: TGTGCCAGAAGCCAACCCCGGGACACATTGAACACTGAAGCTTTCTTT. V and J are TRBV5-3 and TRBJ1-1; D may be TRBD1 (6 bases). TRBV5-3 is designated an ORF whose function remains uncertain. V dropped 4 bases and J dropped 0 bases, with 16 bases sitting between them. The CDR3 is 16 amino acids.

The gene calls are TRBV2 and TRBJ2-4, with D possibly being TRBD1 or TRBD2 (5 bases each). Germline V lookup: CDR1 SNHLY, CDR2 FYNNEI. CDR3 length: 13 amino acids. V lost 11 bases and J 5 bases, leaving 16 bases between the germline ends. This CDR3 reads CASEGFFENIQYF. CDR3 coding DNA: TGTGCCTCTGAGGGGTTTTTCGAAAACATTCAGTACTTC.

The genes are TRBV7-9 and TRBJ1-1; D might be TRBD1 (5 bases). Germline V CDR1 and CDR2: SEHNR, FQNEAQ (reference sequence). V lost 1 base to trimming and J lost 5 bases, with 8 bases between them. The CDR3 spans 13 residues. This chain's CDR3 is CASSLDPGTEAFF. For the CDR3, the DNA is TGTGCCAGCAGCTTAGATCCAGGGACTGAAGCTTTCTTT.

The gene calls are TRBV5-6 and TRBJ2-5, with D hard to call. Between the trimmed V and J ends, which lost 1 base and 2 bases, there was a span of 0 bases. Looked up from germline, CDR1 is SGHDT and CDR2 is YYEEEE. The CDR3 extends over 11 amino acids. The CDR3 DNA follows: TGTGCCAGCAGCTTGCAAGAGACCCAGTACTTC. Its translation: CASSLQETQYF. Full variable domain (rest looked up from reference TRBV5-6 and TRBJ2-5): DAGVTQSPTHLIKTRGQQVTLRCSPKSGHDTVSWYQQALGQGPQFIFQYYEEEERQRGNFPDRFSGHQFPNYSSELNVNALLLGDSALYLCASSLQETQYFGPGTRLLVL.

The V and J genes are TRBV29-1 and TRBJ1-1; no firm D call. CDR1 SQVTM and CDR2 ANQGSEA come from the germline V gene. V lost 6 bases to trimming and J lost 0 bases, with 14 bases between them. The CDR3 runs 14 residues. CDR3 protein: CSVPDISLNTEAFF. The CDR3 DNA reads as TGCAGCGTCCCTGACATCTCTTTGAACACTGAAGCTTTCTTT.